This section outlines one T cell receptor (beta chain) sequence together with its context. No antigen is known for it. The junction had 1 base not matched to a gene; V was cut back by 5 bases and J by 3 bases. Germline CDR1 reads MNHNS; CDR2 reads SASEGT. The CDR3 is 14 amino acids. These data come from a study of cytomegalovirus exposure and HLA in healthy donors. The wider study: Early on, a data release was issued that held about 85 million unique TCRs from HLA-typed donors.

Study-wide points: The CMV antigen specificity of a few CMV-associated chains was confirmed through in vitro analysis. Reportedly, a later analysis found an Asian-associated ancestry cluster had fewer N-insertions than the approximately 670-donor mean. Later on, a genetic analysis was performed. It linked a missense variant in DCLRE1C with V- and J-gene trimming of TCR beta.

Primers: 60 Vbeta forward and 13 Jbeta reverse. The data were produced by immunoSEQ multiplex PCR, yet TCRdb's version contains in-frame clones alone and is incomplete. The table lists 95,000 to 150,000 clones, more than 60% of them singletons. Sequencing used PBMCs. The clonotype originates from a man aged 18 to 30 in good health and CMV-seronegative. J is TRBJ2-2 and V is TRBV6-1; 9 positions match TRBD2. The DNA of the CDR3 is TGTGCCAGCAGTAGCGGGGGGCACACCGGGGAGCTGTTTTTT. It yields the protein CASSSGGHTGELFF.